This T cell receptor beta chain was sequenced during a study of blood T cells in healthy people across ages (dated by TCRdb to the mid-2010s). Background on the whole study: Template switching captured roughly one uniquely barcoded TCR beta cDNA molecule per two T cells in model experiments. The study analyzed two additional independent replicas of 1 million unique cDNA reads from the same blood draw for two donors, one aged 18 to 30 and one aged 80 or older. To avoid experimental bias, donors of different ages were spread randomly across the sequencing lanes. Donors were grouped into four age groups: young (average approximately 15 years), middle-aged (around 39), aged (around 62) and long-lived (approximately 81). Using deep sequencing normalized with unique cDNA molecular identifiers, the study measured how TCR beta repertoire diversity changes with age.

Results and caveats for the whole study, not just this receptor: Since profiling was done on bulk unsorted PBMCs, naive and antigen-experienced compartments could not be conclusively compared. The percentage of naive T cells measured by flow cytometry correlated strongly with observed TCR beta diversity. Estimates of total diversity based on one million sequenced T cells were regarded as lower bounds and as underestimates. Because donor CMV infection status was unknown, age-related changes in expanded clonotypes were potentially confounded. As age increased, observed TCR beta diversity per million T cells dropped in a roughly linear way, and a significant reduction was already evident by age 40. The long-lived group showed more naive CD4+ T cells, fewer expanded clones and increased TCR diversity than the aged group, suggesting age selection.

This clonotype has just a few counts. Its binding antigen is unknown. One base away there is no much larger clone; base qualities are not given. Systemically healthy Caucasian individuals from Russia, 35 to 40 in total and aged roughly 6 to 95 years, were included as donors. Around 10 milliliters of peripheral blood were drawn from each donor into EDTA-treated Vacutainer tubes. Ficoll-Paque density-gradient centrifugation was used to isolate PBMCs, with at least 7 million obtained per sample. Trizol reagent was used to extract total RNA from PBMCs, with at least 6 micrograms per sample. Naive CD45RAhigh/CD27high T cell percentages were measured by flow cytometry on a PBMC aliquot from every donor. CDR1 and CDR2 were assigned from the germline V gene as LGHNA and YSLEER. Relative to germline, V is 2 bases shorter and J is 1 base shorter, with 12 bases between their ends. The CDR3 numbers 15 residues from cysteine through phenylalanine. Solely the CDR3 DNA is kept, with 45 bases framed from the first base.

Library generation was performed with 5' RACE. Sequencing took place on an Illumina HiSeq 2500. A second PCR of about 6 to 11 cycles was performed with a sample-barcoded 5' primer and a J-beta primer mix. A template-switch 5' adaptor carrying 12 random nucleotides introduced a unique molecular identifier onto each TCR beta cDNA molecule. Each sample yielded at least 2.5 million CDR3-containing paired-end reads. All of the RNA was converted into first-strand cDNA using the Mint cDNA synthesis kit, with a TRBC-specific oligonucleotide serving as the primer. Following uracil-DNA glycosylase treatment, a first 18-cycle PCR with universal primers M1SS and BC2_uni_R was performed on all cDNA. In the source study's methods: For normalization, 1 million high-quality reads were randomly selected from each sample, with every read carrying a distinct molecular identifier. Instead of being binned into consensus sequences, reads with shared molecular identifiers were discarded. MiTCR, run with a Q25 quality threshold and the strictest error-elimination algorithm, handled CDR3 identification, clonotype clustering and error correction. Lower-bound total TCR beta diversity was estimated with a nonparametric unseen species model using Euler transformation. TCRdb reanalyzed the raw reads on its own, using fastp at Q25 for trimming and MiXCR for clone calling, and kept in-frame beta chains. Duplicate CDR3 protein sequences are folded into a single record with the most common DNA and genes. The V and J calls follow TCRdb's processing rather than the paper's. The sample table contains 550,000 to 800,000 distinct CDR3 sequences; only one count was recorded for around 21% of them. The biggest ten clones account for about 3.6% of the sample.

This receptor was taken from a man between 65 and 85 years old in good health. The material sequenced was blood. The chain is encoded by TRBV4-3 joined to TRBJ2-7; the D gene is perhaps TRBD1 or TRBD2, as each covers 5 bases. CDR3 reads: CASSQQARGSYEQYF. The nucleotides are TGCGCCAGCAGCCAACAAGCGAGGGGTTCCTACGAGCAGTACTTC.